Below, 2 T cell receptor beta chains from the same sample are listed, as sequenced in a study of blood T cell repertoires in COVID-19. Only in-frame clones appear in the TCRdb table, and some are missing; sequencing was by immunoSEQ multiplex PCR. The sample comprises about 280,000 clones, about 85% of which are singletons, and 13% rests with the top ten. The sequencing sample was made of peripheral blood. All receptors derive from a human donor in a cohort sampled during active COVID-19.

The J gene is TRBJ2-7, the V gene TRBV11-3; D might be TRBD2 (6 bases). Per germline, CDR1 SGHNT and CDR2 YENEEA. The CDR3 runs to 14 residues. Trimming left V 5 bases short and J 2 bases short, with 13 bases between. The CDR3 nucleotides read TGTGCCAGCAGCCGGGACTCCCGCGCCTACGAGCAGTACTTC. Protein: CASSRDSRAYEQYF. Full variable domain (missing parts from reference TRBV11-3 and TRBJ2-7): EAGVVQSPRYKIIEKKQPVAFWCNPISGHNTLYWYLQNLGQGPELLIRYENEEAVDDSQLPKDRFSAERLKGVDSTLKIQPAELGDSAVYLCASSRDSRAYEQYFGPGTRLTVT.

This clone occurred once. This chain connects TRBV2 to TRBJ1-5, with D maybe TRBD1 (6 bases). Germline V lookup: CDR1 SNHLY, CDR2 FYNNEI. V shed 7 bases and J shed 6 bases, with 16 bases lying between them. This CDR3 comprises 14 residues. The CDR3, as DNA: TGTGCCAGCACCACCGTAGGGGGAGCTCAGCCCCAGCATTTT. Translated, it gives CASTTVGGAQPQHF. Combining the CDR3 with reference TRBV2 and TRBJ1-5 gives the whole variable domain EPEVTQTPSHQVTQMGQEVILRCVPISNHLYFYWYRQILGQKVEFLVSFYNNEISEKSEIFDDQFSVERPDGSNFTLKIRSTKLEDSAMYFCASTTVGGAQPQHFGDGTRLSIL.